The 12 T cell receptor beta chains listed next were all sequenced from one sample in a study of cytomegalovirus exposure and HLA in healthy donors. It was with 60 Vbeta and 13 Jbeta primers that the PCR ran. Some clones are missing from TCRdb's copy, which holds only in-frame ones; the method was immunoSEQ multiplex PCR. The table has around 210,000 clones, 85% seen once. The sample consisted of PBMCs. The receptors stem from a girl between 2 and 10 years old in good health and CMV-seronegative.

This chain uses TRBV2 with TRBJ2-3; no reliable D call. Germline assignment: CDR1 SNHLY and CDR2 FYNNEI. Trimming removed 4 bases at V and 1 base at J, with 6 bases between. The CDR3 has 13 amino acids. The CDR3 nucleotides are TGTGCCAGCAGTGTGATAGGCACAGATACGCAGTATTTT. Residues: CASSVIGTDTQYF.

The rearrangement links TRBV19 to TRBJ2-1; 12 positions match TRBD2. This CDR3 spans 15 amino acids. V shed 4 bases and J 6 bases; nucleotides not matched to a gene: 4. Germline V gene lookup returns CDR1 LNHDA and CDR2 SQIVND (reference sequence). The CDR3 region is CASSKGLAGRNEQFF. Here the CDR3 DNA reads TGTGCCAGTAGTAAGGGACTAGCGGGCCGCAATGAGCAGTTCTTC.

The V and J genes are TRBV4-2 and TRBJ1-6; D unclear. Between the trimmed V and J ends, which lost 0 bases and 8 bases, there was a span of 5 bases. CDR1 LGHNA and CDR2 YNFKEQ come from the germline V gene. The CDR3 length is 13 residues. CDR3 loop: CASSQERDSPLHF. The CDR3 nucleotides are TGTGCCAGCAGCCAAGAAAGAGATTCACCCCTCCACTTT.

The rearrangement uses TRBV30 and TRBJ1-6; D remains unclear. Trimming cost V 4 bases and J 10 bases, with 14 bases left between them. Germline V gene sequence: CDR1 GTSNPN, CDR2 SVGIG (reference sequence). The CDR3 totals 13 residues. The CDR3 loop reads CAWTRVTGSPLHF. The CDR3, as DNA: TGTGCCTGGACACGAGTTACGGGGTCACCCCTCCACTTT.

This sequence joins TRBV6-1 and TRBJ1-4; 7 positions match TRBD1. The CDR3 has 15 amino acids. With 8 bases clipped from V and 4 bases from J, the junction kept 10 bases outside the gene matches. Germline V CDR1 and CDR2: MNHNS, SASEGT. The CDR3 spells CASHPRTGDNEKLFF. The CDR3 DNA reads TGTGCCAGCCACCCACGGACAGGAGATAATGAAAAACTGTTTTTT.

DNA of the CDR3: TGTGCCAGCAGCCGCGTGGACAGCTCCCGGTCACCCCTCCACTTT. Translated, it gives CASSRVDSSRSPLHF. V usage is TRBV7-2 and J usage is TRBJ1-6; perhaps TRBD1 as D (6 bases). CDR3 length: 15 residues. V was trimmed by 5 bases and J by 10 bases, leaving 18 bases between them. The germline CDR1 and CDR2 sequences are SGHTA and FQGNSA.

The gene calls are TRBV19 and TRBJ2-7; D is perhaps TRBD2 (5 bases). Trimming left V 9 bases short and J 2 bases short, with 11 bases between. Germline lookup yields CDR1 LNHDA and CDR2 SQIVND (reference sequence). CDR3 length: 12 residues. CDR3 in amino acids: CARPDLPYEQYF. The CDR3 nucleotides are TGTGCCAGGCCGGACTTACCCTACGAGCAGTACTTC.

CDR3 region: CASSSYDNEQFF. CDR3 sequence (DNA): TGTGCCAGCAGTAGCTACGACAATGAGCAGTTCTTC. V gene TRBV6-5 combines with J gene TRBJ2-1; D not resolved. CDR1 and CDR2 from the germline V gene are MNHEY and SVGAGI. The CDR3 spans 12 residues. V shed 5 bases and J shed 5 bases, with 7 bases lying between them.

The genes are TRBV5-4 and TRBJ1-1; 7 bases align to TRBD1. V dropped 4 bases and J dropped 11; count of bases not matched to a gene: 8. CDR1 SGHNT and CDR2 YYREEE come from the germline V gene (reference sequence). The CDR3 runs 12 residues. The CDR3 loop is CASSGPTGRAFF. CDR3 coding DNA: TGTGCCAGCAGCGGCCCGACAGGGCGGGCTTTCTTT.

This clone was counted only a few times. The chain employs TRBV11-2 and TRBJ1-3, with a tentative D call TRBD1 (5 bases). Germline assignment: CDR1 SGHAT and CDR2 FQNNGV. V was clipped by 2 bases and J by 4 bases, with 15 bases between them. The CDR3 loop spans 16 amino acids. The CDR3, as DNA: TGTGCCAGCAGCTTAATGGCGGGGCGTACGGGAAACACCATATATTTT. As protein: CASSLMAGRTGNTIYF. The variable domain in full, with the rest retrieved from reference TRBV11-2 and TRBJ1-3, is EAGVAQSPRYKIIEKRQSVAFWCNPISGHATLYWYQQILGQGPKLLIQFQNNGVVDDSQLPKDRFSAERLKGVDSTLKIQPAKLEDSAVYLCASSLMAGRTGNTIYFGEGSWLTVV.

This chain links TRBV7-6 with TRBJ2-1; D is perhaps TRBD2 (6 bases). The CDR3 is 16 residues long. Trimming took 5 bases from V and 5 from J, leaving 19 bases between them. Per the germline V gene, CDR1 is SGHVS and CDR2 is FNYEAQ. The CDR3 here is CASSRRGLAVDNEQFF. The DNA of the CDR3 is TGTGCCAGCAGCCGAAGAGGTTTAGCGGTAGACAATGAGCAGTTCTTC.

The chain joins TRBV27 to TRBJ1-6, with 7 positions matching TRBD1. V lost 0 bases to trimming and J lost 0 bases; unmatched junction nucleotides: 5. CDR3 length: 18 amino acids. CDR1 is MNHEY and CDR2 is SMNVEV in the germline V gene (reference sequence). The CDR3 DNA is TGTGCCAGCAGTTTATCTTACAGGGGCCGCTCCTATAATTCACCCCTCCACTTT. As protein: CASSLSYRGRSYNSPLHF.